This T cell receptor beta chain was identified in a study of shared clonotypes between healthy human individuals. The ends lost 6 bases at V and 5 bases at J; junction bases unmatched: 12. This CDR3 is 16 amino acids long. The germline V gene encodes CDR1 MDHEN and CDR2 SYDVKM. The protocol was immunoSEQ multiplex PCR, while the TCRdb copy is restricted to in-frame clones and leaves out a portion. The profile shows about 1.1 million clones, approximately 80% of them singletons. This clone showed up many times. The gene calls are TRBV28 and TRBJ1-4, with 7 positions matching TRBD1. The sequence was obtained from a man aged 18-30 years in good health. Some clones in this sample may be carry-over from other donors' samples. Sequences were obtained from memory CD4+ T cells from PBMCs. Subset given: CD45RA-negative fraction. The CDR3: CASRPRTGTENEKLFF. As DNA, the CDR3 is TGTGCCAGCAGGCCACGGACGGGGACAGAGAATGAAAAACTGTTTTTT.